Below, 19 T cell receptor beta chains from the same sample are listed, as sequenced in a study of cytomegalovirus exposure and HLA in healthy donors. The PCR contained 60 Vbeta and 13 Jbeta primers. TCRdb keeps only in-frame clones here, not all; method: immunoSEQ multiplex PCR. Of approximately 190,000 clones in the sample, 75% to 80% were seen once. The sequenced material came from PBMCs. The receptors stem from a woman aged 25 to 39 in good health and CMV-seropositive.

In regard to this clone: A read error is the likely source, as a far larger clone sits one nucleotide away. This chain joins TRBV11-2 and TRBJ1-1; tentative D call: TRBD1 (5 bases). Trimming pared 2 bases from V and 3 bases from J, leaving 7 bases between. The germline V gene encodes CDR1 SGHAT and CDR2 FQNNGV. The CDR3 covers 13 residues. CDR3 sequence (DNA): TGTGCCAGCAGCTTATGGGGGGACACTGAAGCTTTCTTT. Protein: CASSLWGDTEAFF.

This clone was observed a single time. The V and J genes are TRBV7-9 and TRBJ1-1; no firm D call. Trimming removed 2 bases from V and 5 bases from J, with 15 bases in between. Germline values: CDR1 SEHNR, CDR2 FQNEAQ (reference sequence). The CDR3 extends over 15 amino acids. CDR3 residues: CASSLMSGWLTEAFF. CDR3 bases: TGTGCCAGCAGCTTAATGTCGGGGTGGTTGACTGAAGCTTTCTTT.

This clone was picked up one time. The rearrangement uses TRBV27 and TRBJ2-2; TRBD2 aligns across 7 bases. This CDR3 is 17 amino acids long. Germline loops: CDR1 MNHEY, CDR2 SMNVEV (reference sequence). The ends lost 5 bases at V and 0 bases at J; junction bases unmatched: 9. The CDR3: CASSGRLAGANTGELFF. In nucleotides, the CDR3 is TGTGCCAGCAGTGGGCGTTTAGCGGGCGCGAACACCGGGGAGCTGTTTTTT.

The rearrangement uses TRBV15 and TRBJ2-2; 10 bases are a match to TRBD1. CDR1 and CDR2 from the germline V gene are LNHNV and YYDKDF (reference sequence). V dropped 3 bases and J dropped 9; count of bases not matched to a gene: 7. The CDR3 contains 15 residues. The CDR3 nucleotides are TGTGCCACCAGCAGGGGACAGGGGCTTCAATGGGAGCTGTTTTTT. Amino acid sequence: CATSRGQGLQWELFF.

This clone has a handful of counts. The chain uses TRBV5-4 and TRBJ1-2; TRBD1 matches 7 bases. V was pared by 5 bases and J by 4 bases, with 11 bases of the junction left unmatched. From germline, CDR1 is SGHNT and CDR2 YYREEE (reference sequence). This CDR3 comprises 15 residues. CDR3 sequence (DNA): TGTGCCAGCAGTTCCGGGGACAGCATATTCTATGGCTACACCTTC. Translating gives CASSSGDSIFYGYTF.

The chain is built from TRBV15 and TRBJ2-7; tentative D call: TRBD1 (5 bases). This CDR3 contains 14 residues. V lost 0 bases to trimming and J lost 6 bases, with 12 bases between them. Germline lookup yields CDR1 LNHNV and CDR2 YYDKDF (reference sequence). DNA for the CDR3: TGTGCCACCAGCAGAGATCTACAGGCTATCGAGCAGTACTTC. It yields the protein CATSRDLQAIEQYF.

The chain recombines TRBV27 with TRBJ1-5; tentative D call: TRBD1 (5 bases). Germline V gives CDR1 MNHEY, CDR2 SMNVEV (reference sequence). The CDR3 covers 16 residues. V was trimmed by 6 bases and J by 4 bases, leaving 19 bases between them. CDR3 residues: CASRVSGRVMNQPQHF. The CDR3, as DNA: TGTGCCAGCAGGGTATCAGGCAGGGTGATGAATCAGCCCCAGCATTTT.

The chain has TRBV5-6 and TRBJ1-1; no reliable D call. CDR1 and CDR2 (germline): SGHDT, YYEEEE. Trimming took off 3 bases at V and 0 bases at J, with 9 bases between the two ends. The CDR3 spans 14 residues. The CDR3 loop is CASSWSQMNTEAFF. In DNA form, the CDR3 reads TGTGCCAGCAGCTGGTCACAGATGAACACTGAAGCTTTCTTT.

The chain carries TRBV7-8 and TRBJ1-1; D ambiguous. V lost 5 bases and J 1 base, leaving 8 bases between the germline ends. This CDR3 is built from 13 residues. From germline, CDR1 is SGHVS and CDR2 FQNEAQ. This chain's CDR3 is CASSVARNTEAFF. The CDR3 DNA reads TGTGCCAGCAGCGTGGCCAGGAACACTGAAGCTTTCTTT.

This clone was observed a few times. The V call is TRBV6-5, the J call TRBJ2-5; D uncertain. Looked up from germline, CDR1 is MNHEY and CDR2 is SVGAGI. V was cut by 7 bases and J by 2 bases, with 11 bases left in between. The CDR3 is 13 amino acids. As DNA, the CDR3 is TGTGCCAGCAACCCGCTATCTCAAGAGACCCAGTACTTC. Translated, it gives CASNPLSQETQYF.

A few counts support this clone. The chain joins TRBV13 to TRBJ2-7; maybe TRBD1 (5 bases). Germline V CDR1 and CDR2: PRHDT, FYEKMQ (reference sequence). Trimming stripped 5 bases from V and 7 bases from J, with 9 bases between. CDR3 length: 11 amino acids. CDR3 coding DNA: TGTGCCAGCAGCCAATACAGGGAGCAGTACTTC. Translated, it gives CASSQYREQYF. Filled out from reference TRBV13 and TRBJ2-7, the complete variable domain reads AAGVIQSPRHLIKEKRETATLKCYPIPRHDTVYWYQQGPGQDPQFLISFYEKMQSDKGSIPDRFSAQQFSDYHSELNMSSLELGDSALYFCASSQYREQYFGPGTRLTVT.

CDR3 residues: CASRELDPGLAGGASMETQYF. The CDR3 DNA is TGTGCCAGCAGGGAACTCGACCCGGGACTAGCGGGGGGTGCCTCAATGGAGACCCAGTACTTC. The V and J genes are TRBV2 and TRBJ2-5; 15 bases match TRBD2. Germline loops: CDR1 SNHLY, CDR2 FYNNEI. The CDR3 is made up of 21 amino acids. Trimming cost V 6 bases and J 5 bases; bases outside gene matches: 22.

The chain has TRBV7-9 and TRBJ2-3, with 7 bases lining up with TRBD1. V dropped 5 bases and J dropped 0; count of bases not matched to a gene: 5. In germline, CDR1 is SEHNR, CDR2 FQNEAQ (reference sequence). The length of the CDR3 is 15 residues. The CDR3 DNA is TGTGCCAGCAGCCTGGGACAGACTAGCACAGATACGCAGTATTTT. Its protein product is CASSLGQTSTDTQYF.

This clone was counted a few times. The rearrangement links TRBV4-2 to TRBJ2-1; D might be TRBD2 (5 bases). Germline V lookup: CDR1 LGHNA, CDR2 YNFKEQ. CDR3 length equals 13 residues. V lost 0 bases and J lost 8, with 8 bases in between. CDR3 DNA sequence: TGTGCCAGCAGCCAAGACGGGGAGTATGAGCAGTTCTTC. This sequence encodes CASSQDGEYEQFF.

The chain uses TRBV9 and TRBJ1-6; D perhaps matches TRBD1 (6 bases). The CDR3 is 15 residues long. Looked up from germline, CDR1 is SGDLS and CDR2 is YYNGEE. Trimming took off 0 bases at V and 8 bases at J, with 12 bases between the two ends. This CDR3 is CASSVGGGTYSPLHF. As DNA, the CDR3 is TGTGCCAGCAGCGTAGGGGGGGGGACATATTCACCCCTCCACTTT.

The CDR3 protein is CASSRDWLTYEQYF. The CDR3 DNA reads TGTGCCAGCTCCCGGGACTGGCTAACCTACGAGCAGTACTTC. The J gene is TRBJ2-7, the V gene TRBV18; possible D gene TRBD2, 6 bases. The V gene lost 6 bases and the J gene lost 2 bases, with 14 bases spanning the gap. The germline V gene encodes CDR1 KGHSH and CDR2 LQKENI. The CDR3 covers 14 residues. The full variable domain, with the rest looked up from reference TRBV18 and TRBJ2-7, is NAGVMQNPRHLVRRRGQEARLRCSPMKGHSHVYWYRQLPEEGLKFMVYLQKENIIDESGMPKERFSAEFPKEGPSILRIQQVVRGDSAAYFCASSRDWLTYEQYFGPGTRLTVT.

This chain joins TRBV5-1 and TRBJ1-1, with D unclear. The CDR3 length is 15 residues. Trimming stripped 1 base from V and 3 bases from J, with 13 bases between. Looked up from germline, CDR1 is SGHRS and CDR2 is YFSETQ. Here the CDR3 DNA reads TGCGCCAGCAGCTTGTTTTCCGGGCGGGACACTGAAGCTTTCTTT. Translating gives CASSLFSGRDTEAFF.

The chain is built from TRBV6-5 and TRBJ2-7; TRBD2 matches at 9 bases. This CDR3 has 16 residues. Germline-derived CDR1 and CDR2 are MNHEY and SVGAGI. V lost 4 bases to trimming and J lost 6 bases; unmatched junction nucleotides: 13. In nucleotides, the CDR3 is TGTGCCAGCAGTTTAACTAGCGGGTATCCACCGCCCGAGCAGTACTTC. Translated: CASSLTSGYPPPEQYF.

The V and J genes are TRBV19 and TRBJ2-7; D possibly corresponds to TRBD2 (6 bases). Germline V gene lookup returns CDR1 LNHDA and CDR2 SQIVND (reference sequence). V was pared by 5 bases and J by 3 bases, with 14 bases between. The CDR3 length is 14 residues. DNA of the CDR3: TGTGCCAGTAGTCGTGAGGGAGCGGGCTACGAGCAGTACTTC. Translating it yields CASSREGAGYEQYF.